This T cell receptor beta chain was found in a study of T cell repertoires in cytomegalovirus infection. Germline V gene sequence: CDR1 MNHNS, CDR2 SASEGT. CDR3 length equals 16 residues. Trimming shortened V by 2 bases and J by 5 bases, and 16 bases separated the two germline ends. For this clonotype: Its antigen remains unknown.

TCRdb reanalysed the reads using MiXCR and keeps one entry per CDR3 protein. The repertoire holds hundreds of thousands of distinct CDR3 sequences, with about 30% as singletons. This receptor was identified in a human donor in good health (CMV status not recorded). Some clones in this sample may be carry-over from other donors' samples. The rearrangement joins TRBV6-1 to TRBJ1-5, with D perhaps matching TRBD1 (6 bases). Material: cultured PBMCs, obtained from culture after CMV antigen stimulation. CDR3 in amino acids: CASSERDMGTYQPQHF. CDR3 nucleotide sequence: TGTGCCAGCAGTGAAAGGGACATGGGGACCTATCAGCCCCAGCATTTT.